This T cell receptor (beta chain) was observed in a study of T cells in Graves' hyperthyroidism and ophthalmopathy. Study-wide results and caveats: In the blood, most expanded thyroid clonotypes above 0.001 appeared as well. The model made its ophthalmopathy prediction, and onset followed a median approximately six months later.

Many counts were recorded for this clonotype. Its antigen remains unidentified. Exclusions: uncontrolled infection, other autoimmune disease, pregnancy, lactation. The CDR3 contains 13 residues. Germline CDR1 and CDR2: MNHEY and SMNVEV (reference sequence). Deletions cut 0 bases from V and 4 bases from J, with 6 bases between. Researchers took RNA transcripts and amplified the TCR beta CDR3 regions from them. HTBI primers were used for first-round RT-PCR of the TCR CDR3. TCRdb used MiXCR to reprocess the multiplex PCR reads, holding one entry per CDR3 protein. There are a few hundred thousand distinct CDR3 sequences in the sample; around 46% occur only once, and 15% to 20% lies in the top ten.

Sequencing was done on a sample of peripheral blood or thyroid tissue (not recorded which). This sequence was found in an adult woman with Graves' disease, either hyperthyroidism or ophthalmopathy (not recorded which). The V and J genes are TRBV27 and TRBJ1-2, with D unresolved. DNA of the CDR3: TGTGCCAGCAGTTTATCGATGGCCTATGGCTACACCTTC. It translates to CASSLSMAYGYTF.